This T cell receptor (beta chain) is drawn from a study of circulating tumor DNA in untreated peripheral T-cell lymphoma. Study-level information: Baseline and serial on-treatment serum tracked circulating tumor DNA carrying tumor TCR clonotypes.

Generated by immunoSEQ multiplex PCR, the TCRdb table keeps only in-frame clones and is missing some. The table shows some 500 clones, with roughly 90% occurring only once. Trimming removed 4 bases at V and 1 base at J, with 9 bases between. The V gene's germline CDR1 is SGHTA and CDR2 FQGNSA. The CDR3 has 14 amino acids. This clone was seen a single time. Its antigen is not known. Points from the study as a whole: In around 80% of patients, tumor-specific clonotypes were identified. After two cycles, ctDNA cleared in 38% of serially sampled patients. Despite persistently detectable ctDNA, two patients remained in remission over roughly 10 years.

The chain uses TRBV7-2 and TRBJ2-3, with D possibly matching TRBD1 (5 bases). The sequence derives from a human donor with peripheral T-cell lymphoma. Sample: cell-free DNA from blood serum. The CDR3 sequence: CASSSSRGTDTQYF. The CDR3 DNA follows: TGTGCCAGCAGCTCTTCCAGGGGCACAGATACGCAGTATTTT. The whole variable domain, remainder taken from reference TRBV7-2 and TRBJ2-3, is GAGVSQSPSNKVTEKGKDVELRCDPISGHTALYWYRQSLGQGLEFLIYFQGNSAPDKSGLPSDRFSAERTGGSVSTLTIQRTQQEDSAVYLCASSSSRGTDTQYFGPGTRLTVL.